Sequencing of this T cell receptor (beta chain) was carried out in a study of cytomegalovirus exposure and HLA in healthy donors. The PCR was carried out with 60 Vbeta primers and 13 Jbeta primers. Sequencing was performed with immunoSEQ multiplex PCR; in TCRdb, only in-frame clones are kept and a portion is missing. Of around 110,000 clones in the sample, roughly 79% are singletons; the top ten hold about 1.6%. Likely unrecorded immune exposures existed in these nominally healthy donors. A few counts support this clone. Germline V gives CDR1 SGHTA, CDR2 FQGNSA. CDR3 length: 13 amino acids. The V gene lost 7 bases and the J gene lost 1 base, with 11 bases spanning the gap.

Sequencing was done on a sample of PBMCs. The V and J genes are TRBV7-2 and TRBJ2-7, with D maybe TRBD2 (5 bases). This TCR derives from a woman between 18 and 29 years old in good health and CMV-seronegative. The CDR3 loop is CASTYGKSYEQYF. The CDR3 DNA reads TGTGCCAGCACCTACGGGAAGTCCTACGAGCAGTACTTC.